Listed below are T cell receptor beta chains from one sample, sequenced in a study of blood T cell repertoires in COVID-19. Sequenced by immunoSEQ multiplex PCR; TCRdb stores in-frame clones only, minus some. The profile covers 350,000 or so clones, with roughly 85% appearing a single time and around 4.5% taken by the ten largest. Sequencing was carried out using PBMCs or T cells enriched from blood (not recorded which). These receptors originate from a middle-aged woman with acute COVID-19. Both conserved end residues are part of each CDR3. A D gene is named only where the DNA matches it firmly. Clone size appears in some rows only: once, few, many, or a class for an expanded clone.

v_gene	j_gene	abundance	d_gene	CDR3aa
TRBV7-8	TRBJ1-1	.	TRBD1	CASSLEAGQGTEAFF
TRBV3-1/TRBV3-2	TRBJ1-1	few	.	CASSQVGMNTEAFF
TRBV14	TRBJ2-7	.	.	CASSQDECRVNSYEQYF
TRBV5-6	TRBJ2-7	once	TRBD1	CASSFGTGYSYEQYF
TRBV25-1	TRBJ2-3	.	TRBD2	CASSEYAPSGRARDTQYF
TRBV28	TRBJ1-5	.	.	CASTRPPVQPQHF
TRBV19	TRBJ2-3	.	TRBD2	CASSIDGHLAGKGTDTQYF
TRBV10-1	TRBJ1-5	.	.	CASRMTGSPSNQPQHF
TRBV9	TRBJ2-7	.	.	CASSPTGYHYEQYF
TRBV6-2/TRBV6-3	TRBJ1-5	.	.	CASSYSAQPNQPQHF
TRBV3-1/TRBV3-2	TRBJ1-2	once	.	CASCPGAGYTF
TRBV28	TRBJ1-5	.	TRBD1	CASRVLTGGWPHSNQPQHF
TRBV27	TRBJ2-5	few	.	CASSPDSWGSSQETQYF
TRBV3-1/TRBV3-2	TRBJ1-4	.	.	CASRERGLPNEKLFF
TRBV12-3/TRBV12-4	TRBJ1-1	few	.	CASRPTVNTEAFF
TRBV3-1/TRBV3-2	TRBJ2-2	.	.	CASSQQGNTGELFF
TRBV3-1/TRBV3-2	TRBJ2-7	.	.	CASSQYYEQYF
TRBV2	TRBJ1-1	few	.	CASSNRVSTEAFF
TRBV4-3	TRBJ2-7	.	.	CASSQDRGFTYEQYF
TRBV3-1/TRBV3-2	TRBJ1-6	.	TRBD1	CASSQVAQGASPLHF
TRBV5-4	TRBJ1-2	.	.	CASSLNREYGYTF
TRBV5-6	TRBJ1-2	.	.	CASSSAIQLSF
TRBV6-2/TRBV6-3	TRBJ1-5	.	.	CASSPLDRPQKPQHF
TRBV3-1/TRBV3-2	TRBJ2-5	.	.	CASSPVRGAYQETQYF
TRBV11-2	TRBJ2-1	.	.	CASSLSGLLYNEQFF
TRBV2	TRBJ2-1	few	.	CASSELDGESSYNEQFF
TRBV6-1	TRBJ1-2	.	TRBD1	CASSEAHGQGYYGYTF
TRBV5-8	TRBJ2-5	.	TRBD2	CASPGLAGGRQYF
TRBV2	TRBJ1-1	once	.	CASTQRQGLSEAFF
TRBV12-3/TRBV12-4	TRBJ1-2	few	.	CASSLSSGGYTF
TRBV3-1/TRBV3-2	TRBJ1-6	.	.	CASSQDGQNSPLHF
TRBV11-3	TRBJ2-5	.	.	CASSLGTVPETQYF
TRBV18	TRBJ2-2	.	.	CASSSGIVGANTGELFF
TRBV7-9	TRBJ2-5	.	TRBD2	CASSLFSGGGETQYF
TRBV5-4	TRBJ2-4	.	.	CASSLGGPVAKNIQYF